The 15 T cell receptor beta chains reported below all come from one sample, sequenced in a study of cytomegalovirus exposure and HLA in healthy donors. Primers: 60 Vbeta forward and 13 Jbeta reverse. Sequenced by immunoSEQ multiplex PCR; TCRdb stores in-frame clones only, minus some. This sample has around 170,000 clones, with over 65% found just once. The source material was PBMCs. All receptors derive from a man in his 60s in good health and CMV-seronegative.

The chain has TRBV10-1 and TRBJ2-2; 7 positions match TRBD2. Germline loops: CDR1 WNHNN, CDR2 SYGVQD (reference sequence). Trimming removed 7 bases from V and 3 bases from J; junction bases left unmatched: 8. The CDR3 is 15 amino acids. Here the CDR3 DNA reads TGCGCCAGCACGAACCGGGACTATGACACCGGGGAGCTGTTTTTT. Its protein is CASTNRDYDTGELFF.

This clone was seen just once. The J gene is TRBJ1-1, the V gene TRBV28; D might be TRBD1 (5 bases). The CDR3 covers 13 residues. The V gene lost 5 bases and the J gene lost 4 bases, with 11 bases spanning the gap. The germline V gene has CDR1 MDHEN and CDR2 SYDVKM. In DNA form, the CDR3 reads TGTGCCAGCAGTACTCCACAGGCCACTGAAGCTTTCTTT. Its translation is CASSTPQATEAFF.

V is TRBV18 and J is TRBJ2-3; 11 bases line up with TRBD2. The CDR3 is 15 residues long. The junction had 6 bases not matched to a gene; V was cut back by 5 bases and J by 5 bases. Per the germline V gene, CDR1 is KGHSH and CDR2 is LQKENI. CDR3 protein: CASSSRLAGRDTQYF. CDR3 coding DNA: TGTGCCAGCTCATCCCGACTAGCGGGACGAGATACGCAGTATTTT.

The chain is built from TRBV7-9 and TRBJ2-1; TRBD1 matches 8 bases. V shed 5 bases, J shed 0 bases, and the junction held 6 bases outside the gene matches. CDR3 length: 16 amino acids. Germline V gives CDR1 SEHNR, CDR2 FQNEAQ (reference sequence). The CDR3 loop reads CASSQNDRGSYNEQFF. DNA of the CDR3: TGTGCCAGCAGCCAGAACGACAGGGGCTCCTACAATGAGCAGTTCTTC.

This chain links TRBV5-3 with TRBJ1-6; tentative D call: TRBD1 (6 bases). TRBV5-3 is an ORF, with its function uncertain. The CDR3 covers 19 residues. Trimming removed 2 bases from V and 4 bases from J, with 22 bases in between. In DNA, the CDR3 is TGTGCCAGAAGCTTTAGGTTGACAGGCCCTGGGTCATATAATTCACCCCTCCACTTT. It yields the protein CARSFRLTGPGSYNSPLHF.

This clone showed up just a few times. The chain uses TRBV5-6 and TRBJ2-7, with a tentative D call TRBD1 (6 bases). The CDR3 covers 13 residues. Germline CDR1 reads SGHDT; CDR2 reads YYEEEE. Deletions cut 6 bases from V and 7 bases from J, with 17 bases between. The CDR3, as DNA: TGTGCCAGCACACTGACAGGTATAGGGGAGCAGTACTTC. The encoded protein is CASTLTGIGEQYF.

The DNA for the CDR3 is TGTGCCAGCAGCTCCGGAATGGTAGCGGGGCGAGAGACCCAGTACTTC. This encodes CASSSGMVAGRETQYF. The rearrangement uses TRBV7-9 and TRBJ2-5; 8 nucleotides align to TRBD2. V lost 4 bases to trimming and J lost 4 bases; unmatched junction nucleotides: 11. This CDR3 spans 16 amino acids. Per germline, CDR1 SEHNR and CDR2 FQNEAQ (reference sequence).

The CDR3 loop is CASSIDPEGFDTGELFF. CDR3 in DNA: TGTGCCAGTAGTATAGATCCGGAGGGGTTCGACACCGGGGAGCTGTTTTTT. The V call is TRBV19, the J call TRBJ2-2, with D possibly matching TRBD2 (6 bases). Germline V gives CDR1 LNHDA, CDR2 SQIVND (reference sequence). The CDR3 contains 17 residues. V lost 0 bases and J lost 3, with 14 bases in between.

This chain uses TRBV4-2 with TRBJ2-3; 8 bases agree with TRBD2. Germline CDR1 and CDR2: LGHNA and YNFKEQ. V lost 4 bases, J lost 3 bases, and 15 bases stayed unmatched. This CDR3 is built from 18 residues. The CDR3 DNA sequence: TGTGCCAGCAGCCGCGGGTCTGCGGGGGGATCTTGGACAGATACGCAGTATTTT. Its protein product is CASSRGSAGGSWTDTQYF.

In its sample, this clone was seen a few times. The V call is TRBV7-3, the J call TRBJ2-5; 7 bases agree with TRBD2. Germline V gene data show CDR1 as SGHTA and CDR2 as FQGTGA. This CDR3 has 17 residues. V trimming: 0 bases; J trimming: 0 bases; junction bases outside the gene matches: 7. The CDR3: CASSLTGAGENQETQYF. The CDR3 nucleotides read TGTGCCAGCAGCTTAACTGGGGCGGGAGAGAACCAAGAGACCCAGTACTTC.

This chain uses TRBV5-4 with TRBJ2-3; 7 positions agree with TRBD2. Germline V gene lookup returns CDR1 SGHNT and CDR2 YYREEE (reference sequence). CDR3 length equals 15 residues. Unmatched junction bases numbered 8, after V lost 3 bases and J lost 4 bases. The CDR3 reads CASSSDPGRADTQYF. CDR3 coding DNA: TGTGCCAGCAGCTCGGACCCTGGGAGGGCAGATACGCAGTATTTT.

The chain recombines TRBV5-8 with TRBJ2-5; a weak D match, TRBD2 (6 bases). Germline V gene lookup returns CDR1 SGHTS and CDR2 YDEGEE. The CDR3 length is 15 residues. V lost 3 bases and J 7 bases, leaving 19 bases between the germline ends. The CDR3 protein is CASSSVPGTQATQYF. In nucleotides, the CDR3 is TGTGCCAGCAGCTCCGTCCCAGGGACTCAGGCGACCCAGTACTTC.

There are a few counts of this clone. V usage is TRBV30 and J usage is TRBJ2-3; 12 nucleotides agree with TRBD1. CDR1 is GTSNPN and CDR2 is SVGIG in the germline V gene (reference sequence). Trimming removed 1 base from V and 2 bases from J; junction bases left unmatched: 1. This CDR3 has 15 residues. The CDR3 reads CAWSGDRGPTDTQYF. CDR3 coding DNA: TGTGCCTGGAGTGGGGACAGGGGGCCCACAGATACGCAGTATTTT.

The chain employs TRBV5-4 and TRBJ1-2, with TRBD1 matching over 8 bases. The CDR3 length is 15 residues. CDR1 and CDR2 from the germline V gene are SGHNT and YYREEE (reference sequence). The V gene end was trimmed by 0 bases and the J gene end by 5 bases; junction bases not matched to a gene: 6. CDR3 DNA: TGTGCCAGCAGCTTGGGACAGGGGATACAATATGGCTACACCTTC. Its protein is CASSLGQGIQYGYTF.

J is TRBJ2-2 and V is TRBV7-9; the D is unclear. The CDR3 runs to 13 residues. The germline gives CDR1 SEHNR, CDR2 FQNEAQ (reference sequence). With 5 bases removed from V and 4 bases from J, the gap between germline ends came to 8 bases. Written as DNA, the CDR3 is TGTGCCAGCAGCCGTACATCCACCGGGGAGCTGTTTTTT. It is translated as CASSRTSTGELFF.